One sample yielded the 29 T cell receptor beta chains listed below, sequenced in a study of T cell responses to AZD1222 COVID-19 vaccine (dated by TCRdb to the early 2020s). The protocol used for the library was the immunoSEQ multiplex PCR assay. TCRdb limited this immuneACCESS table to in-frame rearrangements with V and J called. A share of clones is missing; checked studies link under half to unresolved V genes, and the rest is unexplained. This sample is represented by about 140,000 clones; 85% to 95% of them were singletons. The ten most abundant clones make up approximately 0.96% of the sample. This specimen's time point label, interpreted: baseline before first vaccination. According to the study, the label for this sample's treatment or condition signals: meningococcal conjugate vaccine given as trial control. Sequenced material: peripheral blood, taken on day 0 of MenACWY control vaccination. The source of these receptors is an adult in good health.

The chain uses TRBV4-2 and TRBJ1-1; D remains unclear. Germline CDR1 is LGHNA and CDR2 is YNFKEQ. V was shortened by 4 bases and J by 1 base, with 10 bases between the two germline ends. CDR3 length equals 14 residues. The CDR3 is CASSLTDTNTEAFF. In nucleotides, the CDR3 is TGTGCCAGCAGCCTTACCGACACGAACACTGAAGCTTTCTTT.

The genes are TRBV27 and TRBJ2-7, with a weak D call TRBD2 (6 bases). Germline-derived CDR1 and CDR2 are MNHEY and SMNVEV (reference sequence). The CDR3 length is 14 residues. Trimming removed 6 bases at V and 2 bases at J, with 14 bases between. CDR3 residues: CASSFRGAPYEQYF. In DNA, the CDR3 is TGTGCCAGCAGCTTCCGCGGGGCCCCCTACGAGCAGTACTTC.

The rearrangement joins TRBV5-6 to TRBJ1-1; D gene ambiguous. The CDR3 sequence is 15 residues long. Trimming removed 0 bases at V and 0 bases at J, with 9 bases between. Germline V lookup: CDR1 SGHDT, CDR2 YYEEEE. This chain's CDR3 is CASSLGGLMNTEAFF. CDR3 coding DNA: TGTGCCAGCAGCTTGGGCGGATTGATGAACACTGAAGCTTTCTTT.

The V and J genes are TRBV13 and TRBJ1-6; D ambiguous. Trimming shortened V by 3 bases and J by 6 bases, and 12 bases separated the two germline ends. CDR3 length equals 15 residues. Germline V gives CDR1 PRHDT, CDR2 FYEKMQ (reference sequence). Written as DNA, the CDR3 is TGTGCCAGCAGCTTTTTCCACGGGGTTAATTCACCCCTCCACTTT. Translated, it gives CASSFFHGVNSPLHF.

J is TRBJ1-1 and V is TRBV6-5; tentatively, D is TRBD1 (6 bases). The CDR3 has 15 amino acids. The V and J ends lost 7 bases and 5 bases respectively, with 20 bases between them. CDR1 and CDR2 (germline): MNHEY, SVGAGI. CDR3: CASTPRRGALTEAFF. For the CDR3, the DNA is TGTGCCAGCACCCCCCGCAGGGGCGCACTTACTGAAGCTTTCTTT.

The chain uses TRBV28 and TRBJ1-1, with 7 nucleotides matching TRBD1. The CDR3 extends over 18 amino acids. Germline CDR1 MDHEN, CDR2 SYDVKM. With V trimmed by 4 bases and J by 4 bases, 18 bases remained unmatched. In DNA, the CDR3 is TGTGCCAGCAGTTCGACTGACAGGGTGTTCTTCTCGAGCACTGAAGCTTTCTTT. Its protein is CASSSTDRVFFSSTEAFF.

The table lists this clone with a few counts. The chain is built from TRBV7-8 and TRBJ1-5; D unresolved. Trimming took off 2 bases at V and 0 bases at J, with 5 bases between the two ends. The length of the CDR3 is 14 residues. The V gene's germline CDR1 is SGHVS and CDR2 FQNEAQ. The CDR3 sequence is CASSLTDSNQPQHF. DNA of the CDR3: TGTGCCAGCAGCTTAACTGATAGCAATCAGCCCCAGCATTTT.

The CDR3 sequence: CASSIVVGGAGYTF. DNA for the CDR3: TGTGCCAGTAGCATCGTTGTAGGGGGTGCGGGCTACACCTTC. V gene TRBV19 combines with J gene TRBJ1-2; D might be TRBD1 (6 bases). The length of the CDR3 is 14 residues. V was cut by 6 bases and J by 8 bases, with 19 bases left in between. Germline CDR1 is LNHDA and CDR2 is SQIVND (reference sequence).

CDR3 coding DNA: TGTGCCAGCAGTCGGATCGCCTATTACGAGCAGTACTTC. It is translated as CASSRIAYYEQYF. The rearrangement links TRBV28 to TRBJ2-7, with D unresolved. The CDR3 has 13 residues. Germline V gives CDR1 MDHEN, CDR2 SYDVKM. Trimming removed 5 bases at V and 4 bases at J, with 12 bases between.

This chain links TRBV19 with TRBJ2-7, with TRBD1 identical over 7 bases. The CDR3 has 16 amino acids. Germline loops: CDR1 LNHDA, CDR2 SQIVND (reference sequence). V was clipped by 5 bases and J by 0 bases; unmatched bases: 10. Here the CDR3 DNA reads TGTGCCAGTAGTTTTGGGACCGGGACAGTCTCCTACGAGCAGTACTTC. Protein product: CASSFGTGTVSYEQYF.

The chain carries TRBV2 and TRBJ2-1, with TRBD1 matching 8 bases. This CDR3 comprises 15 residues. From germline, CDR1 is SNHLY and CDR2 FYNNEI. The V segment lost 6 bases and the J segment 7 bases; nucleotides outside the gene matches: 11. The CDR3 sequence is CASRGVADRVNEQFF. CDR3 coding DNA: TGTGCCAGCAGGGGGGTGGCGGACAGGGTTAATGAGCAGTTCTTC.

The CDR3 DNA sequence: TGTGCCAGCAGTTCACCCGGGGGGAAGAGTCCTAACTATGGCTACACCTTC. The encoded protein is CASSSPGGKSPNYGYTF. The J gene is TRBJ1-2, the V gene TRBV6-4, with D perhaps TRBD1 (5 bases). Germline CDR1 and CDR2: MRHNA and SNTAGT. The CDR3 contains 17 residues. V lost 5 bases, J lost 0 bases, and 19 bases lay in between.

In its sample, this clone was seen once. The chain has TRBV5-1 and TRBJ2-7; D is perhaps TRBD1 or TRBD2 (5 bases each). The germline V gene encodes CDR1 SGHRS and CDR2 YFSETQ. This CDR3 contains 15 residues. Trimming removed 3 bases from V and 6 bases from J, with 19 bases in between. CDR3 residues: CASSSELSGAVEQYF. CDR3 bases: TGCGCCAGCAGCTCAGAACTTTCCGGGGCTGTCGAGCAGTACTTC.

V gene TRBV30 combines with J gene TRBJ2-7; D gene unclear. Germline V CDR1 and CDR2: GTSNPN, SVGIG (reference sequence). Trimming pared 2 bases from V and 6 bases from J, leaving 8 bases between. The CDR3 runs to 11 residues. The CDR3 DNA reads as TGTGCCTGGAGTTTAATAGGCGAGCAGTACTTC. This encodes CAWSLIGEQYF.

This chain connects TRBV7-6 to TRBJ1-5; the D is unclear. This CDR3 comprises 13 residues. CDR1 is SGHVS and CDR2 is FNYEAQ in the germline V gene. V dropped 6 bases and J dropped 5 bases, with 11 bases sitting between them. The CDR3 here is CASSWTRDQPQHF. The CDR3 DNA is TGTGCCAGCAGTTGGACCCGCGATCAGCCCCAGCATTTT.

The genes are TRBV9 and TRBJ1-1, with D tentatively TRBD1 (6 bases). The CDR3 spans 15 residues. Germline assignment: CDR1 SGDLS and CDR2 YYNGEE. The V end was cut by 3 bases, the J end by 1 base, with 13 bases between. CDR3 sequence (DNA): TGTGCCAGCAGCGCGCAGGGGTATGCGAACACTGAAGCTTTCTTT. It yields the protein CASSAQGYANTEAFF.

The V gene is TRBV6-2 or TRBV6-3, the J gene TRBJ2-3; 10 nucleotides match TRBD2. Germline CDR1 reads MNHEY; CDR2 reads SVGEGT. V shed 2 bases, J shed 2 bases, and the junction held 4 bases outside the gene matches. The CDR3 extends over 16 amino acids. The CDR3 protein is CASSYASGGYTDTQYF. The CDR3 nucleotides are TGTGCCAGCAGTTACGCTAGCGGGGGTTACACAGATACGCAGTATTTT.

This rearrangement joins TRBV30 to TRBJ1-2; the D is unclear. The CDR3 is 11 amino acids. Trimming shortened V by 8 bases and J by 8 bases, and 15 bases separated the two germline ends. The germline CDR1 and CDR2 sequences are GTSNPN and SVGIG (reference sequence). The CDR3 DNA sequence: TGTGCCCTGATGATTGTGAGAGGCTACACCTTC. This encodes CALMIVRGYTF.

The V gene is TRBV6-1, the J gene TRBJ1-2; D remains unclear. This CDR3 region has 17 residues. Trimming stripped 0 bases from V and 1 base from J, with 15 bases between. The germline CDR1 and CDR2 sequences are MNHNS and SASEGT. The CDR3 protein is CASSEAAVLRSNYGYTF. The CDR3 nucleotides are TGTGCCAGCAGTGAAGCGGCAGTCCTGAGGAGTAACTATGGCTACACCTTC.

This clone was observed once. The rearrangement uses TRBV24-1 and TRBJ2-1; 8 bases are shared with TRBD2. Germline V lookup: CDR1 KGHDR, CDR2 SFDVKD. This CDR3 is built from 15 residues. J lost 3 bases, V lost 3 bases, and 3 bases had no gene match. The CDR3 DNA is TGTGCCACCAGTGATCCGGGAGGGGGCTACAATGAGCAGTTCTTC. Translation: CATSDPGGGYNEQFF.

The rearrangement joins TRBV5-1 to TRBJ2-1; D is possibly TRBD2 (5 bases). Deletions cut 2 bases from V and 0 bases from J, with 6 bases between. The germline V gene encodes CDR1 SGHRS and CDR2 YFSETQ. The CDR3 loop spans 14 amino acids. CDR3 in amino acids: CASSFGGSYNEQFF. CDR3 DNA sequence: TGCGCCAGCAGCTTTGGAGGCTCCTACAATGAGCAGTTCTTC.

The chain links TRBV13 to TRBJ1-1; TRBD1 is a possible D gene (6 bases). V was cut by 5 bases and J by 5 bases, with 15 bases left in between. Looked up from germline, CDR1 is PRHDT and CDR2 is FYEKMQ (reference sequence). There are 14 residues in the CDR3. CDR3: CASSPTGGVTEAFF. The CDR3 DNA reads as TGTGCCAGCAGCCCGACAGGCGGGGTTACTGAAGCTTTCTTT.

The chain recombines TRBV25-1 with TRBJ2-7; perhaps TRBD2 as D (6 bases). The CDR3 is 14 amino acids. V dropped 1 base and J dropped 4 bases, with 11 bases sitting between them. Germline CDR1 MGHDK, CDR2 SYGVNS. This chain's CDR3 is CASSESGGGYEQYF. The CDR3 DNA reads TGTGCCAGCAGTGAATCCGGGGGAGGTTACGAGCAGTACTTC.

The chain joins TRBV4-1 to TRBJ2-1; D possibly corresponds to TRBD2 (6 bases). Germline V gives CDR1 MGHRA, CDR2 YSYEKL. CDR3 length: 17 residues. V lost 0 bases and J lost 8, with 20 bases in between. DNA for the CDR3: TGCGCCAGCAGCCAAGATGGACTAAATCCCCGCATCGATGAGCAGTTCTTC. It specifies CASSQDGLNPRIDEQFF.

The chain is built from TRBV20-1 and TRBJ1-1, with 9 bases identical to TRBD1. This CDR3 comprises 10 residues. V was clipped by 5 bases and J by 10 bases; unmatched bases: 2. Germline CDR1 is DFQATT and CDR2 is SNEGSKA (reference sequence). Here the CDR3 reads CSAGTGLAFF. CDR3 DNA: TGCAGTGCTGGGACAGGGTTAGCTTTCTTT.

V is TRBV5-5 and J is TRBJ1-4; 8 bases are a match to TRBD1. The CDR3 loop spans 16 amino acids. Germline V gives CDR1 SGHKS, CDR2 YYEKEE (reference sequence). After removal of 0 bases from V and 4 bases from J, the junction contained 5 bases not matched to a gene. CDR3 protein: CASSLAGGFGNEKLFF. Written as DNA, the CDR3 is TGTGCCAGCAGCTTGGCAGGGGGCTTTGGTAATGAAAAACTGTTTTTT.

The V and J genes are TRBV12-3 or TRBV12-4 and TRBJ1-1; D gene unclear. The CDR3 runs to 12 residues. The V end lost 1 base, the J end lost 7 bases, and 7 bases lay between the germline ends. CDR3 coding DNA: TGTGCCAGCAGTTTAGGCACCCTTGAAGCTTTCTTT. Amino acids: CASSLGTLEAFF.

The chain couples TRBV5-6 to TRBJ1-1; 7 nucleotides align to TRBD1. This CDR3 spans 15 amino acids. V trimming: 3 bases; J trimming: 1 base; junction bases outside the gene matches: 6. Germline assignment: CDR1 SGHDT and CDR2 YYEEEE. The CDR3 DNA reads TGTGCCAGCAGCTCTCTACGACAGGGGAACACTGAAGCTTTCTTT. It is translated as CASSSLRQGNTEAFF.

The CDR3 reads CASSQDRGGYGYTF. CDR3 sequence (DNA): TGTGCCAGCAGCCAGGACAGGGGCGGGTATGGCTACACCTTC. This chain uses TRBV3-1 (or the pseudogene TRBV3-2) with TRBJ1-2; 9 bases are a match to TRBD1. This CDR3 comprises 14 residues. Germline V CDR1 and CDR2: LGHDT, YNNKEL (reference sequence). V lost 3 bases and J lost 5; bases outside the gene matches: 4.